The 14 T cell receptor beta chains below all came from one sample that was sequenced in a study of human T cells and chemical hapten exposure. MiXCR, run by TCRdb on the 5' RACE reads, gives a single entry per CDR3 protein. The sample holds about 81,000 distinct CDR3 sequences; roughly 8.4% are singletons and the top ten take about 2.2%. From whole blood left unfractionated, total RNA was extracted. All receptors derive from a male donor in good health.

This clonotype was recorded at least ten times. The rearrangement joins TRBV2 to TRBJ2-3; 7 bases fit TRBD2. The CDR3 covers 15 residues. The V and J ends lost 6 bases and 2 bases, in that order; junction bases with no gene match: 8. Germline loops: CDR1 SNHLY, CDR2 FYNNEI. Here the CDR3 reads CASRSGAGYTDTQYF. CDR3 sequence (DNA): TGTGCCAGCAGATCAGGAGCGGGATACACAGATACGCAGTATTTT.

This clonotype was found a few times. J is TRBJ1-1 and V is TRBV7-9; D not certain. Germline lookup yields CDR1 SEHNR and CDR2 FQNEAQ (reference sequence). V lost 3 bases to trimming and J lost 4 bases, with 9 bases between them. The CDR3 totals 13 residues. The CDR3 nucleotides are TGTGCCAGCAGCTTTCCAGGTACCACTGAAGCTTTCTTT. It is translated as CASSFPGTTEAFF.

As to this clonotype: A much bigger clone sits one base away, suggesting this may be a read error. CDR3: CSARGDRDTEAYF. CDR3 in DNA: TGCAGTGCTAGAGGGGACAGGGACACTGAAGCTTACTTT. The rearrangement uses TRBV20-1 and TRBJ1-1, with 9 bases fitting TRBD1. The CDR3 is made up of 13 amino acids. CDR1 is DFQATT, CDR2 SNEGSKA, per germline (reference sequence).

The table lists this clonotype with a few counts. The chain recombines TRBV12-3 or TRBV12-4 with TRBJ1-1; D is undetermined. V gave up 6 bases and J gave up 3 bases, with 23 bases separating them. This CDR3 is built from 17 residues. CDR3 loop: CASSLHLTTETHTEAFF. The CDR3 DNA reads TGTGCCAGCAGCCTCCATCTTACCACAGAGACGCACACTGAAGCTTTCTTT.

The J gene is TRBJ2-3, the V gene TRBV12-5, with D perhaps TRBD1 (6 bases). Germline V CDR1 and CDR2: LGHNT, FRNRAP. There are 19 residues in the CDR3. V was clipped by 2 bases and J by 0 bases, with 21 bases between them. The CDR3 is CASGLPSDRPSGSTDTQYF. The DNA for the CDR3 is TGTGCTAGTGGTTTGCCCTCCGACAGGCCTTCTGGGAGCACAGATACGCAGTATTTT.

V usage is TRBV29-1 and J usage is TRBJ2-2; 7 bases are shared with TRBD2. The CDR3 sequence is 15 residues long. V lost 2 bases to trimming and J lost 3 bases; unmatched junction nucleotides: 6. The V gene's germline CDR1 is SQVTM and CDR2 ANQGSEA. CDR3 protein: CSVEKGRGDTGELFF. CDR3 nucleotide sequence: TGCAGCGTTGAAAAGGGACGGGGGGACACCGGGGAGCTGTTTTTT.

This clonotype was picked up many times. J is TRBJ1-5 and V is TRBV14, with D unclear. CDR3 length: 13 residues. Trimming pared 5 bases from V and 5 bases from J, leaving 10 bases between. From germline, CDR1 is SGHDN and CDR2 FVKESK. In DNA, the CDR3 is TGTGCCAGCAGCATAGGTGGAGATCAGCCCCAGCATTTT. Its translation is CASSIGGDQPQHF.

This clonotype has just a few counts. The chain links TRBV6-1 to TRBJ2-7; 7 bases are shared with TRBD1. V was clipped by 4 bases and J by 3 bases; unmatched bases: 6. The CDR3 runs to 14 residues. Germline V gene data show CDR1 as MNHNS and CDR2 as SASEGT. CDR3 residues: CASSAGTEYYEQYF. CDR3 coding DNA: TGTGCCAGCAGTGCCGGGACAGAGTACTACGAGCAGTACTTC.

The CDR3 here is CSARDLNGNEQFF. In nucleotides, the CDR3 is TGCAGTGCTAGGGACTTAAACGGCAATGAGCAGTTCTTC. This chain uses TRBV20-1 with TRBJ2-1, with D possibly matching TRBD2 (5 bases). V lost 3 bases and J 6 bases, leaving 12 bases between the germline ends. CDR1 is DFQATT, CDR2 SNEGSKA, per germline (reference sequence). The CDR3 sequence is 13 residues long.

This clonotype was observed at least ten times. This chain connects TRBV20-1 to TRBJ2-7; weak D call: TRBD2 (6 bases). This CDR3 is built from 14 residues. CDR1 and CDR2 (germline): DFQATT, SNEGSKA (reference sequence). The V gene lost 1 base and the J gene lost 2 bases, with 12 bases spanning the gap. The CDR3 spells CSARVPGLPYEQYF. CDR3 DNA sequence: TGCAGTGCTAGAGTCCCCGGACTACCCTACGAGCAGTACTTC.

The CDR3 DNA sequence: TGTGCCAGCAGTCTAACAGGGGATCAGCCCCAGCATTTT. Its translation: CASSLTGDQPQHF. V and J are TRBV6-2 or TRBV6-3 and TRBJ1-5; 7 bases map to TRBD1. The CDR3 extends over 13 amino acids. The V gene's germline CDR1 is MNHEY and CDR2 SVGEGT. V was clipped by 5 bases and J by 5 bases; unmatched bases: 3.

This clonotype has a count of ten or more. V is TRBV3-1 and J is TRBJ1-1; the D is unclear. The CDR3 runs to 11 residues. The germline CDR1 and CDR2 sequences are LGHDT and YNNKEL (reference sequence). V was clipped by 1 base and J by 5 bases, with 2 bases between them. Here the CDR3 DNA reads TGTGCCAGCAGCCAAGGGACTGAAGCTTTCTTT. This sequence encodes CASSQGTEAFF.

This clonotype was recorded a few times. The V gene is TRBV12-3 or TRBV12-4, the J gene TRBJ1-2; 7 bases align to TRBD1. This CDR3 region has 13 residues. J gave up 4 bases and V 6 bases, and 5 bases lay outside the gene matches. Here the CDR3 reads CASSRDSIYGYTF. CDR3 coding DNA: TGTGCCAGCAGCCGGGACAGCATCTATGGCTACACCTTC.

This clonotype was recorded many times. The rearrangement uses TRBV9 and TRBJ2-6, with D unclear. This CDR3 comprises 17 residues. With 0 bases removed from V and 0 bases from J, the gap between germline ends came to 10 bases. Per germline, CDR1 SGDLS and CDR2 YYNGEE. In DNA, the CDR3 is TGTGCCAGCAGCGTAGAGCGTTCGAGCTCTGGGGCCAACGTCCTGACTTTC. Protein sequence: CASSVERSSSGANVLTF.